Each of the 24 T cell receptor beta chains below was sequenced from the same sample in a study of T cell responses to AZD1222 COVID-19 vaccine (dated by TCRdb to about 2021). The sample's time point label, in plain terms: baseline before first vaccination. Library method: the immunoSEQ multiplex PCR assay. TCRdb's version of the immuneACCESS table is confined to in-frame rearrangements and falls short of the full clone set. An unresolved V gene accounts for under half of the shortfall where checked; the remainder is of unknown origin. This sample is represented by about 120,000 clones; 75% to 95% of them were singletons. The leading ten clones occupy about 5.3% of the sample. Sample: peripheral blood, taken on day 0 of AZD1222 vaccination. These TCRs come from an adult in good health.

A single count supports this clone. The chain's CDR3 is CASSMFSGAGTDTQYF. The DNA for the CDR3 is TGTGCCAGTAGTATGTTTAGCGGGGCGGGCACAGATACGCAGTATTTT. This rearrangement joins TRBV19 to TRBJ2-3; 8 bases agree with TRBD2. The germline CDR1 and CDR2 sequences are LNHDA and SQIVND (reference sequence). V was clipped by 3 bases and J by 1 base; unmatched bases: 6. This CDR3 spans 16 amino acids.

The chain has TRBV3-1 (or the pseudogene TRBV3-2) and TRBJ2-5; D is undetermined. Germline V gene data show CDR1 as LGHDT and CDR2 as YNNKEL (reference sequence). There are 15 residues in the CDR3. Trimming stripped 0 bases from V and 1 base from J, with 9 bases between. As DNA, the CDR3 is TGTGCCAGCAGCCAAGATCTCAGGTCCCAAGAGACCCAGTACTTC. Translated: CASSQDLRSQETQYF.

The chain has TRBV7-9 and TRBJ2-5, with 12 bases identical to TRBD2. After removal of 4 bases from V and 2 bases from J, the junction contained 5 bases not matched to a gene. The CDR3 loop spans 16 amino acids. Germline V gene sequence: CDR1 SEHNR, CDR2 FQNEAQ (reference sequence). The CDR3 loop is CASSSTSGSRQETQYF. As DNA, the CDR3 is TGTGCCAGCAGCTCGACTAGCGGGAGCCGGCAAGAGACCCAGTACTTC.

V usage is TRBV6-5 and J usage is TRBJ1-6; unclear D gene. Germline V gene data show CDR1 as MNHEY and CDR2 as SVGAGI. V lost 6 bases and J 10 bases, leaving 16 bases between the germline ends. The CDR3 spans 14 residues. In nucleotides, the CDR3 is TGTGCCAGCAGGGAGACGAGTGGTGGATCACCCCTCCACTTT. Protein sequence: CASRETSGGSPLHF.

The chain employs TRBV3-1 (or the pseudogene TRBV3-2) and TRBJ2-7, with no clear D. V was cut by 0 bases and J by 3 bases, with 6 bases left in between. Germline V gives CDR1 LGHDT, CDR2 YNNKEL (reference sequence). The CDR3 loop spans 13 amino acids. The CDR3 nucleotides read TGTGCCAGCAGCCAAGATTTGGGCTACGAGCAGTACTTC. The encoded protein is CASSQDLGYEQYF.

The V and J genes are TRBV15 and TRBJ1-3; D is ambiguous. CDR1 LNHNV and CDR2 YYDKDF come from the germline V gene (reference sequence). The CDR3 length is 15 residues. Trimming stripped 3 bases from V and 2 bases from J, with 11 bases between. The CDR3 spells CATSSLTGPGNTIYF. CDR3 sequence (DNA): TGTGCCACCAGCAGCCTCACTGGGCCTGGAAACACCATATATTTT.

The V gene is TRBV29-1, the J gene TRBJ2-1; 7 bases map to TRBD1. CDR1 is SQVTM and CDR2 is ANQGSEA in the germline V gene. Unmatched junction bases numbered 4, after V lost 7 bases and J lost 4 bases. The CDR3 is 12 residues long. The CDR3 nucleotides read TGCAGCGCCTACAGGGGATACAATGAGCAGTTCTTC. Translation: CSAYRGYNEQFF.

On this clone itself: Within the sample, other DNA sequences also encode this same CDR3. V gene TRBV12-3 or TRBV12-4 combines with J gene TRBJ1-5; maybe TRBD1 (5 bases). V was trimmed by 3 bases and J by 6 bases, leaving 6 bases between them. CDR3 length equals 12 residues. The DNA of the CDR3 is TGTGCCAGCAGTTTGGGGGGTCAGCCCCAGCATTTT. Translated: CASSLGGQPQHF.

This sequence joins TRBV27 and TRBJ2-1, with D perhaps TRBD1 or TRBD2 (6 bases each). Per germline, CDR1 MNHEY and CDR2 SMNVEV (reference sequence). V was trimmed by 6 bases and J by 4 bases, leaving 7 bases between them. This CDR3 contains 12 residues. The CDR3 loop reads CASRGGYNEQFF. The CDR3 nucleotides are TGTGCCAGCAGAGGGGGGTACAATGAGCAGTTCTTC.

The CDR3 DNA reads as TGTGCCAGCAGCCAAGATCTCTTTCGGGAAAGAGAAAAACTGTTTTTT. It specifies CASSQDLFREREKLFF. This chain uses TRBV3-1 (or the pseudogene TRBV3-2) with TRBJ1-4; D remains unclear. The CDR3 runs 16 residues. Germline CDR1 reads LGHDT; CDR2 reads YNNKEL (reference sequence). Trimming shortened V by 0 bases and J by 8 bases, and 16 bases separated the two germline ends.

The chain joins TRBV3-1 (or the pseudogene TRBV3-2) to TRBJ2-1, with D possibly being TRBD1 (6 bases). The CDR3 length is 13 residues. Trimming pared 7 bases from V and 5 bases from J, leaving 12 bases between. CDR1 and CDR2 (germline): LGHDT, YNNKEL (reference sequence). The CDR3 region has the DNA TGTGCCAGCAATAATAGACAGGACAATGAGCAGTTCTTC. This sequence encodes CASNNRQDNEQFF.

This chain links TRBV7-6 with TRBJ2-1, with D possibly TRBD2 on 6 matching bases. The CDR3 totals 15 residues. V gave up 6 bases and J gave up 2 bases, with 14 bases separating them. In germline, CDR1 is SGHVS, CDR2 FNYEAQ. CDR3 region: CASSSDRGAYNEQFF. The CDR3 nucleotides are TGTGCCAGCAGTTCGGATCGCGGGGCCTACAATGAGCAGTTCTTC.

The chain joins TRBV3-1 (or the pseudogene TRBV3-2) to TRBJ2-7; 7 bases are a match to TRBD2. The CDR3 runs 15 residues. Germline values: CDR1 LGHDT, CDR2 YNNKEL (reference sequence). Trimming at V came to 4 bases and at J to 4 bases, leaving 10 bases not matched to a gene. The CDR3 loop is CASSPRLAVGYEQYF. DNA of the CDR3: TGTGCCAGCAGCCCCCGGCTAGCGGTGGGTTACGAGCAGTACTTC.

CDR3 region: CASSTPLNTEAFF. CDR3 in DNA: TGTGCCAGCAGTACACCTTTGAACACTGAAGCTTTCTTT. This chain connects TRBV2 to TRBJ1-1; unclear D gene. Trimming pared 5 bases from V and 0 bases from J, leaving 7 bases between. CDR1 is SNHLY, CDR2 FYNNEI, per germline. The CDR3 extends over 13 amino acids.

This clone was counted a few times. This chain connects TRBV3-1 (or the pseudogene TRBV3-2) to TRBJ1-3; D is ambiguous. This CDR3 comprises 15 residues. Per the germline V gene, CDR1 is LGHDT and CDR2 is YNNKEL (reference sequence). V dropped 4 bases and J dropped 2 bases, with 12 bases sitting between them. The DNA for the CDR3 is TGTGCCAGCAGCCCGACTCCCGGGACTGGAAACACCATATATTTT. It yields the protein CASSPTPGTGNTIYF.

The V and J genes are TRBV6-5 and TRBJ1-2; TRBD1 is a possible D gene (6 bases). Between the trimmed V and J ends, which lost 2 bases and 4 bases, there was a span of 11 bases. The CDR3 sequence is 14 residues long. CDR1 is MNHEY and CDR2 is SVGAGI in the germline V gene. The CDR3 spells CASSYQQGPYGYTF. The CDR3 coding sequence is TGTGCCAGCAGTTACCAACAGGGCCCCTATGGCTACACCTTC.

The chain joins TRBV6-5 to TRBJ2-7; D call uncertain. This CDR3 is built from 15 residues. Germline V CDR1 and CDR2: MNHEY, SVGAGI. V shed 0 bases and J shed 0 bases, with 9 bases lying between them. CDR3 bases: TGTGCCAGCAGTTACTCGAAGGGCAGCTCCTACGAGCAGTACTTC. It specifies CASSYSKGSSYEQYF.

J is TRBJ2-7 and V is TRBV14, with D unresolved. Germline values: CDR1 SGHDN, CDR2 FVKESK. V was clipped by 1 base and J by 0 bases, with 7 bases between them. The length of the CDR3 is 14 residues. The CDR3 sequence is CASSQVQSSYEQYF. CDR3 sequence (DNA): TGTGCCAGCAGCCAAGTACAGAGCTCCTACGAGCAGTACTTC.

The chain carries TRBV7-9 and TRBJ1-4; 7 bases are shared with TRBD1. The V segment lost 1 base and the J segment 8 bases; nucleotides outside the gene matches: 13. The length of the CDR3 is 17 residues. In germline, CDR1 is SEHNR, CDR2 FQNEAQ (reference sequence). The DNA of the CDR3 is TGTGCCAGCAGCTTAGGGCAGGGGGATGGCAGTAACGAAAAACTGTTTTTT. This translates into CASSLGQGDGSNEKLFF.

The V call is TRBV27, the J call TRBJ1-2; the D is unclear. The CDR3 has 15 residues. Deletions cut 0 bases from V and 8 bases from J, with 16 bases between. Germline values: CDR1 MNHEY, CDR2 SMNVEV (reference sequence). CDR3 loop: CASSLSGPISRGYTF. The CDR3 bases are TGTGCCAGCAGTTTATCAGGACCGATCTCTAGGGGCTACACCTTC.

The chain carries TRBV25-1 and TRBJ1-2; D might be TRBD1 (6 bases). Per germline, CDR1 MGHDK and CDR2 SYGVNS. Trimming shortened V by 3 bases and J by 6 bases, and 20 bases separated the two germline ends. The CDR3 runs to 16 residues. CDR3 DNA sequence: TGTGCCAGCAGTGATGGTGCTGTACAGGGTAATAATGGCTACACCTTC. Its protein is CASSDGAVQGNNGYTF.

The chain combines TRBV6-2 or TRBV6-3 with TRBJ1-6, with 9 bases identical to TRBD1. The CDR3 is made up of 15 amino acids. V gave up 6 bases and J gave up 10 bases; unmatched junction bases: 10. Germline CDR1 is MNHEY and CDR2 is SVGEGT. The CDR3 spells CASSPLTGGGSPLHF. CDR3 nucleotide sequence: TGTGCCAGCAGCCCCTTGACAGGGGGAGGCTCACCCCTCCACTTT.

This clone is a singleton in its sample. The chain links TRBV29-1 to TRBJ1-5, with D possibly TRBD1 on 5 matching bases. V gave up 4 bases and J gave up 5 bases, with 12 bases separating them. The CDR3 is made up of 13 amino acids. In germline, CDR1 is SQVTM, CDR2 ANQGSEA. DNA for the CDR3: TGCAGCGTTGTTGGGGGGTTTGATCAGCCCCAGCATTTT. The encoded protein is CSVVGGFDQPQHF.

This chain connects TRBV7-2 to TRBJ1-3; D not resolved. This CDR3 region has 13 residues. Trimming took off 2 bases at V and 4 bases at J, with 6 bases between the two ends. Looked up from germline, CDR1 is SGHTA and CDR2 is FQGNSA. The chain's CDR3 is CASSLLWGNTIYF. The CDR3, as DNA: TGTGCCAGCAGCTTATTGTGGGGAAACACCATATATTTT.